The rows below give T cell receptor beta chains drawn from one sample of a study of glioma-infiltrating T cells after dendritic cell vaccination. The data were produced by immunoSEQ multiplex PCR, yet TCRdb's version contains in-frame clones alone and is incomplete. Here the sample spans tens of thousands of clones, approximately 80% being singletons. The sample in question was blood, obtained before dendritic cell vaccination. Receptors originate from a human donor with glioblastoma. Both conserved end residues are part of each CDR3. The D gene is left open where the match is weak. For some rows the clone size is stated as once, few or many, or as a class when expanded; others skip it.

CDR3 DNA	CDR3 protein	V gene	clone size	D gene	J gene
TGTGCCAGTCGCCTAGCGACAGGGGGCTACGGCTACACCTTC	CASRLATGGYGYTF	TRBV6-6	NA	TRBD1	TRBJ1-2
TGTGCCAGCAGCCCCCAGCTTGGACTTCCCCAATACGAGCAGTACTTC	CASSPQLGLPQYEQYF	TRBV7-8	NA	NA	TRBJ2-7
TGTGCCAGTAGTTCCATACAGGGCCGGCCCCAGCATTTT	CASSSIQGRPQHF	TRBV19	once	NA	TRBJ1-5
TGTGCCGGGGACAGGGGGGAGGGTGGCTACACCTTC	CAGDRGEGGYTF	TRBV30	NA	TRBD1	TRBJ1-2
TGCGCCAGCAGCCAATGGGGGCTGGACACTGAAGCTTTCTTT	CASSQWGLDTEAFF	TRBV4-1	NA	NA	TRBJ1-1
TGTGCCAGCGAGGAACAGGGGGTTTCGGGCACTGAAGCTTTCTTT	CASEEQGVSGTEAFF	TRBV2	NA	TRBD1	TRBJ1-1
TGTGCCAGCAGCTTGTATGATCCGGGACTCTGGGCAACTCAAGCTTTCTTT	CASSLYDPGLWATQAFF	TRBV5-4	NA	NA	TRBJ1-1
TGTGCTAGTGGATCCTCCGGGGGCTACGAGCAGTACTTC	CASGSSGGYEQYF	TRBV12-5	few	NA	TRBJ2-7
TGTGCCTGGAGTGCTACTAGCGGGGGGGCCTACGAGCAGTACTTC	CAWSATSGGAYEQYF	TRBV30	NA	TRBD2	TRBJ2-7
TGTGCCAGCCTGGCTGGGCAGATCAATCAGCCCCAGCATTTT	CASLAGQINQPQHF	TRBV6-1	NA	NA	TRBJ1-5
TGCGCCAGCAGCGCGGGACTAGCCGCCGGCACAGATACGCAGTATTTT	CASSAGLAAGTDTQYF	TRBV5-1	NA	TRBD2	TRBJ2-3
TGTGCCAGCAGCTTTGGGGGCCAGGGGCATGAAAAACTGTTTTTT	CASSFGGQGHEKLFF	TRBV5-4	NA	NA	TRBJ1-4
TGTGCCAGCAGTGTGGGGCAGGGTAGCACTGAAGCTTTCTTT	CASSVGQGSTEAFF	TRBV2	NA	NA	TRBJ1-1
TGTGCCAGCAGCGACGGGACAGGGAGGCTCCACTATGGCTACACCTTC	CASSDGTGRLHYGYTF	TRBV5-6	NA	TRBD1	TRBJ1-2
TGTGCCAGCAGCTTACCAGTCACAGATACGCAGTATTTT	CASSLPVTDTQYF	TRBV7-9	NA	NA	TRBJ2-3
TGTGCCAGCAGCTTGGCCCTTTCGGGAGGAAGCACAGATACGCAGTATTTT	CASSLALSGGSTDTQYF	TRBV5-6	NA	TRBD2	TRBJ2-3
TGTGCCAGCCAAAACGCGGGCCGGGGATATAATTCACCCCTCCACTTT	CASQNAGRGYNSPLHF	TRBV19	NA	NA	TRBJ1-6
TGTGCCATCAGTGAGTCAAGATTAGCGAGTCCAGATACGCAGTATTTT	CAISESRLASPDTQYF	TRBV10-3	NA	NA	TRBJ2-3
TGTGCCAGCAGCCTTTCACAGGGTTTGGATACGCAGTATTTT	CASSLSQGLDTQYF	TRBV11-2	NA	NA	TRBJ2-3
TGTGCCAGCAGTTACTCGGGCACACAAGAGACCCAGTACTTC	CASSYSGTQETQYF	TRBV6-6	NA	NA	TRBJ2-5
TGTGCCAGCAGCGAGGCCCAGACTATCTATGGCTACACCTTC	CASSEAQTIYGYTF	TRBV7-2	once	NA	TRBJ1-2
TGTGCCAGCGCTGCGGCAGGGAAGGGTTACGAGCAGTACTTC	CASAAAGKGYEQYF	TRBV4-2	NA	NA	TRBJ2-7
TGTGCCAGCAGCCAAGAGCCCCTTGTACAGGGGATCACAGATACGCAGTATTTT	CASSQEPLVQGITDTQYF	TRBV4-2	NA	TRBD1	TRBJ2-3
TGTGCCAGCAGTTACGTCAGGGGAAATACTGAAGCTTTCTTT	CASSYVRGNTEAFF	TRBV6-5	NA	NA	TRBJ1-1
TGTGCCAGCGTCCTGGGACTTGGAGAGACCCAGTACTTC	CASVLGLGETQYF	TRBV6-1	NA	NA	TRBJ2-5
TGTGCCATCAGTAAGGACTGGAACACTGAAGCTTTCTTT	CAISKDWNTEAFF	TRBV10-3	NA	NA	TRBJ1-1
TGTGCCAGCAGTCCAGCCGGGACTAGCGGGGTTTACAATGAGCAGTTCTTC	CASSPAGTSGVYNEQFF	TRBV5-6	NA	TRBD2	TRBJ2-1
TGCAGCGGCCTAAGGAGGGACAGAGAATACAACAATGAGCAGTTCTTC	CSGLRRDREYNNEQFF	TRBV29-1	NA	NA	TRBJ2-1
TGTGCCACCATAAGGACACCGCTTTGCGAGCAGTACTTC	CATIRTPLCEQYF	TRBV27	few	NA	TRBJ2-7